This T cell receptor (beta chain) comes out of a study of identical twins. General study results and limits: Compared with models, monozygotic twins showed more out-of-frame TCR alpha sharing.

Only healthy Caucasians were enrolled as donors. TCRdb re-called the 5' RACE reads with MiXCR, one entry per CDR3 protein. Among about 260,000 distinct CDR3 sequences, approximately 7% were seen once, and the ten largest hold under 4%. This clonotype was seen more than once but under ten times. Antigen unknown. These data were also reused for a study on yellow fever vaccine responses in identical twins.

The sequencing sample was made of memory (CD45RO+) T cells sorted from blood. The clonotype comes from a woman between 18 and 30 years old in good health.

CDR3 nucleotide sequence: TGCGCCAGCAGCTCAACCGGGACAGCCCATGAAAAACTGTTTTTT. Translating gives CASSSTGTAHEKLFF. V and J are TRBV5-1 and TRBJ1-4; 7 bases are a match to TRBD1. Germline CDR1 and CDR2: SGHRS and YFSETQ. The CDR3 has 15 residues. Trimming removed 3 bases from V and 6 bases from J; junction bases left unmatched: 8.